What follows are 17 T cell receptor beta chains derived from one specimen sequenced in a study of cytomegalovirus exposure and HLA in healthy donors. The PCR ran on 60 Vbeta and 13 Jbeta primers. Sequenced by immunoSEQ multiplex PCR; TCRdb stores in-frame clones only, minus some. The sample lists 90,000 to 150,000 clones; 74% were seen once. The specimen sequenced was PBMCs. The receptors derive from a human donor in good health.

The J gene is TRBJ1-2, the V gene TRBV2, with D perhaps matching TRBD1 (6 bases). Looked up from germline, CDR1 is SNHLY and CDR2 is FYNNEI. V was pared by 5 bases and J by 7 bases, with 17 bases between. The CDR3 contains 14 residues. CDR3 sequence reads: CASSTIQGVLGYTF. Here the CDR3 DNA reads TGTGCCAGCAGTACGATACAGGGAGTTCTTGGCTACACCTTC.

This clone was seen a handful of times. The rearrangement joins TRBV6-6 to TRBJ1-5, with TRBD1 as a possible D gene (6 bases). V lost 2 bases and J lost 2, with 10 bases in between. The CDR3 loop spans 15 amino acids. Germline loops: CDR1 MNHNY, CDR2 SVGAGI (reference sequence). This CDR3 reads CASSYRQGRNQPQHF. CDR3 coding DNA: TGTGCCAGCAGTTACCGGCAGGGGCGCAATCAGCCCCAGCATTTT.

The CDR3 coding sequence is TGTGCCAGCAGCCAAGGGCCAGATCAGCCCCAGCATTTT. It is translated as CASSQGPDQPQHF. The chain combines TRBV4-2 with TRBJ1-5; the D is unclear. CDR1 LGHNA and CDR2 YNFKEQ come from the germline V gene. Trimming cost V 1 base and J 5 bases, with 6 bases left between them. This CDR3 contains 13 residues.

V usage is TRBV19 and J usage is TRBJ1-5; D gene ambiguous. Between the trimmed V and J ends, which lost 6 bases and 5 bases, there was a span of 8 bases. In germline, CDR1 is LNHDA, CDR2 SQIVND (reference sequence). This CDR3 region has 12 residues. CDR3 DNA: TGTGCCAGTAGGGGGAGGGATCAGCCCCAGCATTTT. Protein sequence: CASRGRDQPQHF.

This clone was detected only a few times. An end of the junction does not agree with germline; a read error may underlie this. The chain uses TRBV10-3 and TRBJ2-1; D might be TRBD2 (6 bases). CDR1 and CDR2 from the germline V gene are ENHRY and SYGVKD. This CDR3 has 13 amino acids. The CDR3 bases are TGTGCCATCAGACGGGACTCCTCCAATGAGCAGTTCTTC. This encodes CAIRRDSSNEQFF.

This chain links TRBV28 with TRBJ2-3, with 8 bases aligning to TRBD2. Trimming removed 4 bases from V and 2 bases from J; junction bases left unmatched: 11. CDR1 is MDHEN and CDR2 is SYDVKM in the germline V gene. CDR3 length equals 17 residues. The CDR3 here is CASSSLQRGPFTDTQYF. CDR3 DNA sequence: TGTGCCAGCAGTTCCCTCCAGCGGGGGCCTTTCACAGATACGCAGTATTTT.

This rearrangement joins TRBV2 to TRBJ2-5; TRBD2 might be the D (5 bases). CDR1 is SNHLY and CDR2 is FYNNEI in the germline V gene. The CDR3 is 13 residues long. V dropped 7 bases and J dropped 0 bases, with 9 bases sitting between them. The DNA for the CDR3 is TGTGCCAGCATCTTGCGGGACCAAGAGACCCAGTACTTC. As protein: CASILRDQETQYF.

The chain uses TRBV9 and TRBJ1-1; 7 bases are a match to TRBD1. Germline V gene sequence: CDR1 SGDLS, CDR2 YYNGEE. The CDR3 has 15 residues. V lost 0 bases to trimming and J lost 2 bases; unmatched junction nucleotides: 4. Here the CDR3 DNA reads TGTGCCAGCAGCGTAGGGACAGGCATAAACACTGAAGCTTTCTTT. This codes for CASSVGTGINTEAFF.

The chain links TRBV7-8 to TRBJ1-4, with a possible D match to TRBD1 (6 bases). The CDR3 is 13 residues long. V lost 9 bases and J 8 bases, leaving 16 bases between the germline ends. Germline CDR1 is SGHVS and CDR2 is FQNEAQ. CDR3 region: CASSTRTVEKLFF. DNA for the CDR3: TGTGCCAGTAGCACCCGGACAGTCGAAAAACTGTTTTTT.

This sequence joins TRBV5-1 and TRBJ1-1, with D possibly matching TRBD1 (6 bases). Per germline, CDR1 SGHRS and CDR2 YFSETQ. Between the trimmed V and J ends, which lost 4 bases and 11 bases, there was a span of 24 bases. The CDR3 sequence is 15 residues long. The CDR3 DNA reads TGCGCCAGCAGCGGTGATTTCCGGGACAAAAAAGGGGCTTTCTTT. Translation gives CASSGDFRDKKGAFF.

The chain links TRBV2 to TRBJ2-2; TRBD2 aligns across 10 bases. Unmatched junction bases numbered 2, after V lost 3 bases and J lost 4 bases. The V gene's germline CDR1 is SNHLY and CDR2 FYNNEI. The CDR3 length is 15 residues. The CDR3 protein is CASSDLAGATGELFF. The CDR3 nucleotides read TGTGCCAGCAGTGATCTAGCGGGAGCCACCGGGGAGCTGTTTTTT.

The chain couples TRBV7-8 to TRBJ1-2, with a tentative D call TRBD1 (6 bases). CDR3 size: 15 residues. V was pared by 4 bases and J by 2 bases, with 14 bases between. Germline assignment: CDR1 SGHVS and CDR2 FQNEAQ. The CDR3 sequence: CASSSIRTANYGYTF. For the CDR3, the DNA is TGTGCCAGCAGCTCAATCCGGACAGCAAACTATGGCTACACCTTC.

This sequence joins TRBV10-3 and TRBJ1-5, with D possibly matching TRBD1 (6 bases). CDR1 is ENHRY, CDR2 SYGVKD, per germline. The V end was cut by 3 bases, the J end by 0 bases, with 12 bases between. The CDR3 covers 16 residues. The CDR3 loop reads CAISDPGTNSNQPQHF. The CDR3 DNA reads as TGTGCCATCAGTGACCCCGGGACAAATAGCAATCAGCCCCAGCATTTT.

The rearrangement joins TRBV28 to TRBJ1-4; 10 positions agree with TRBD1. Germline lookup yields CDR1 MDHEN and CDR2 SYDVKM. This CDR3 has 16 residues. The V gene end was trimmed by 4 bases and the J gene end by 8 bases; junction bases not matched to a gene: 10. The CDR3 reads CASSWTGGEKEEKLFF. The CDR3 bases are TGTGCCAGCAGTTGGACAGGGGGGGAGAAGGAGGAAAAACTGTTTTTT.

The chain uses TRBV30 and TRBJ2-3; no reliable D call. The CDR3 runs 15 residues. The V end was cut by 1 base, the J end by 4 bases, with 15 bases between. Looked up from germline, CDR1 is GTSNPN and CDR2 is SVGIG (reference sequence). The CDR3 here is CAWSDYGRTADTQYF. The DNA of the CDR3 is TGTGCCTGGAGTGATTATGGGCGCACGGCAGATACGCAGTATTTT.

The J gene is TRBJ1-2, the V gene TRBV5-1; 10 nucleotides line up with TRBD1. The CDR3 loop spans 14 amino acids. Trimming cost V 2 bases and J 6 bases; bases outside gene matches: 4. Looked up from germline, CDR1 is SGHRS and CDR2 is YFSETQ. The CDR3 region has the DNA TGCGCCAGCAGCTTCGACAGGGGGCAGAATGGCTACACCTTC. Amino acids: CASSFDRGQNGYTF.

The chain is built from TRBV29-1 and TRBJ1-1, with D hard to call. The germline V gene has CDR1 SQVTM and CDR2 ANQGSEA. V was shortened by 7 bases and J by 2 bases, with 14 bases between the two germline ends. The CDR3 runs to 13 residues. CDR3 DNA: TGCAGCGCCAAAGCGGGTCTCAACACTGAAGCTTTCTTT. Protein product: CSAKAGLNTEAFF.